This TCR beta chain was sequenced in a study of cytomegalovirus exposure and HLA in healthy donors. PCR used 60 Vbeta primers and 13 Jbeta primers. Libraries were prepared by immunoSEQ multiplex PCR; TCRdb keeps only in-frame clonotypes and omits some of them. Of under 200,000 clones listed, around nine tenths were seen once; the top ten hold around 0.3%. The V end lost 4 bases, the J end lost 3 bases, and 19 bases lay between the germline ends. This CDR3 has 16 amino acids. CDR1 and CDR2 (germline): SNHLY, FYNNEI. This clone has more than one count but fewer than ten. The antigen is undetermined. Study-wide results and limits: The authors later found TCR association rates varying by HLA locus, with DRB1 most and HLA-C fewest. The authors listed 180 or so TCR beta chains as cytomegalovirus-associated. Sequence variants that were highly shared formed a cluster that was likely a sequencing artifact.

The sequenced sample consisted of PBMCs. This TCR was recovered from a woman aged 30 to 39 in good health and CMV-seronegative. V gene TRBV2 combines with J gene TRBJ2-7; a possible D gene is TRBD1 (6 bases). The CDR3 DNA reads TGTGCCAGCAGTGTTAGCCGGACAGATACTTTCTACGAGCAGTACTTC. It is translated as CASSVSRTDTFYEQYF.